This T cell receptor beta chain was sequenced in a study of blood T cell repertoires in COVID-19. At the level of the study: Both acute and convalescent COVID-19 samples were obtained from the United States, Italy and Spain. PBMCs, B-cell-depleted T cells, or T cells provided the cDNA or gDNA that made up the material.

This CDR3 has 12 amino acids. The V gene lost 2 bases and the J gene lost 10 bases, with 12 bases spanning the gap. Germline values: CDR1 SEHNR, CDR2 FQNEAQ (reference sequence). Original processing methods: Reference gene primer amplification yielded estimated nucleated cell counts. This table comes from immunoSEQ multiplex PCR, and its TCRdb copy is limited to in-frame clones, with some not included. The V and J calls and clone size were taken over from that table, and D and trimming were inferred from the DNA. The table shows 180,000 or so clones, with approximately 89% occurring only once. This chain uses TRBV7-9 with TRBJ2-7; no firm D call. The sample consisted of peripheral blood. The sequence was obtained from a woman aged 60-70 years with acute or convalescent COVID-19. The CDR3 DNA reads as TGTGCCAGCAGCTTACGGGTTCGGTACCAGTACGTC. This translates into CASSLRVRYQYV.